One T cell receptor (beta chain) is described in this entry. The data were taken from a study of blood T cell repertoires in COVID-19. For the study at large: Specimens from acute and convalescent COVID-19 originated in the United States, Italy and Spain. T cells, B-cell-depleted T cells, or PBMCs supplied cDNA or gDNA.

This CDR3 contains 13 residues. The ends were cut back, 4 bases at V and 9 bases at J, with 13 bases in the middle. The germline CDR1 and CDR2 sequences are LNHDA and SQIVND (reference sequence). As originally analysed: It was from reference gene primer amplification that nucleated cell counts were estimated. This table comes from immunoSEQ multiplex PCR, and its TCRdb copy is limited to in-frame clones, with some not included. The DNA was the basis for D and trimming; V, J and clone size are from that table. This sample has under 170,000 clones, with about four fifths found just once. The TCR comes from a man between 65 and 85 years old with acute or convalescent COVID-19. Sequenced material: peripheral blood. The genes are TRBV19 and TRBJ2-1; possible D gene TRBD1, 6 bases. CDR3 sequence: CASSTGVEGEQFF. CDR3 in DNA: TGTGCCAGTAGTACAGGGGTCGAGGGTGAGCAGTTCTTC.